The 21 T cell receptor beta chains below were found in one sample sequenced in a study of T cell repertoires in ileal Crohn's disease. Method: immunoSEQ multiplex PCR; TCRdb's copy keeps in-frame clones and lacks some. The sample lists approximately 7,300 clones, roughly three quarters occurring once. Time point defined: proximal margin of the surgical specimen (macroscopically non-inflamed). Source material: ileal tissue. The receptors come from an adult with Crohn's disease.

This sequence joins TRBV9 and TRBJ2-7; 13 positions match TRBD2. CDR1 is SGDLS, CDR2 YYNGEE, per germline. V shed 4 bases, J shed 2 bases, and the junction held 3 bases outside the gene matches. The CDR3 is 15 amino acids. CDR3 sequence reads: CASSLGLAGAYEQYF. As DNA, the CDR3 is TGTGCCAGCAGCCTAGGACTAGCGGGAGCCTACGAGCAGTACTTC.

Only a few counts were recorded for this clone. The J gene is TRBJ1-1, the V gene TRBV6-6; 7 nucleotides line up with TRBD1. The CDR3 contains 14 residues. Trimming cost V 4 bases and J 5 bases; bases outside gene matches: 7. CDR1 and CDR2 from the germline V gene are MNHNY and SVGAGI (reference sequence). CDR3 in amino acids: CASSSNRGWTEAFF. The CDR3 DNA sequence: TGTGCCAGCAGTTCGAACAGGGGTTGGACTGAAGCTTTCTTT.

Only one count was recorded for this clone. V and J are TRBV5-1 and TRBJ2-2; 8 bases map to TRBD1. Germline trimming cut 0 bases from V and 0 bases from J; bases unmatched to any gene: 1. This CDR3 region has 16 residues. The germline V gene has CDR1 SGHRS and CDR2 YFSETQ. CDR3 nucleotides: TGCGCCAGCAGCTTGGGGGACAGGACGAACACCGGGGAGCTGTTTTTT. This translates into CASSLGDRTNTGELFF.

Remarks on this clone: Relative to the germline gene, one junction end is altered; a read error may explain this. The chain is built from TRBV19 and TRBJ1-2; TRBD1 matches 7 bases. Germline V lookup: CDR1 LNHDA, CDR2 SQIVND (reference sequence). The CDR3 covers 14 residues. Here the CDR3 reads CASSIGDRAYDYTF. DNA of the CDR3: TGTGCCAGTAGTATCGGGGACAGAGCCTATGACTACACCTTC.

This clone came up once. The DNA for the CDR3 is TGTGCCAGCAGCCGGGGGGCGCACACTGAAGCTTTCTTT. Translating gives CASSRGAHTEAFF. The rearrangement joins TRBV27 to TRBJ1-1, with D possibly matching TRBD1 (6 bases). V was trimmed by 6 bases and J by 3 bases, leaving 11 bases between them. CDR3 length: 13 residues. Per germline, CDR1 MNHEY and CDR2 SMNVEV (reference sequence).

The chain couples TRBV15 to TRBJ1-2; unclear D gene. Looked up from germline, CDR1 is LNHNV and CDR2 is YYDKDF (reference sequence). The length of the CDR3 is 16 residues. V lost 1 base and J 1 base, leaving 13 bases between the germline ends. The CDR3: CATSRGRGDHNYGYTF. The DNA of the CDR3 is TGTGCCACCAGCAGAGGTCGCGGAGATCATAACTATGGCTACACCTTC.

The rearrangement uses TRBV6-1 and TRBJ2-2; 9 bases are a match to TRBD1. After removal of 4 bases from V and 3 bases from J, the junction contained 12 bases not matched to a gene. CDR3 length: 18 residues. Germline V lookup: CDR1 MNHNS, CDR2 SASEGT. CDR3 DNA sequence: TGTGCCAGCAGTGTTATTATCCGGGACAGGGTGGACACCGGGGAGCTGTTTTTT. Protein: CASSVIIRDRVDTGELFF.

The chain's CDR3 is CASSFFGAEANEKLFF. CDR3 DNA: TGTGCCAGCAGCTTTTTTGGTGCAGAGGCCAATGAAAAACTGTTTTTT. This sequence joins TRBV7-6 and TRBJ1-4; D gene uncertain. Deletions cut 3 bases from V and 5 bases from J, with 16 bases between. Looked up from germline, CDR1 is SGHVS and CDR2 is FNYEAQ. The CDR3 extends over 16 amino acids.

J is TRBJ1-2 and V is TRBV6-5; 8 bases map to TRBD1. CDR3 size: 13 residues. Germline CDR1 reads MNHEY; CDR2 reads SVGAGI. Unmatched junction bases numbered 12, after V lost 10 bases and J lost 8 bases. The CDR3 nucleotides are TGTGCCACACAACCGACAGGGGATGGGGGCTACACCTTC. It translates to CATQPTGDGGYTF.

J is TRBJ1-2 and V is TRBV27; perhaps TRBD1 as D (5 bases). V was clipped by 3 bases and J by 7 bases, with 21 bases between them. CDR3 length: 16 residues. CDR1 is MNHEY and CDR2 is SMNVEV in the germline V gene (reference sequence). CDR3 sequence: CASSFSGRNQGRGYTF. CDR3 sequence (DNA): TGTGCCAGCAGTTTCTCGGGGCGTAACCAGGGACGTGGCTACACCTTC.

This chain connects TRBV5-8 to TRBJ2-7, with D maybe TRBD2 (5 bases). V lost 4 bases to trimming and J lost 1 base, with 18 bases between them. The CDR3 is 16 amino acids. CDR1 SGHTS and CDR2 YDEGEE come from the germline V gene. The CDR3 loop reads CASSPDLTDQSYEQYF. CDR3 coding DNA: TGTGCCAGCAGCCCGGACTTGACGGACCAATCCTACGAGCAGTACTTC.

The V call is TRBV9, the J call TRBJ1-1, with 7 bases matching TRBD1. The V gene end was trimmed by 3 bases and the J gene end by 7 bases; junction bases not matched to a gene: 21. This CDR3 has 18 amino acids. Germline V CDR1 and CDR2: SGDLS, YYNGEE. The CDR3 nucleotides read TGTGCCAGCAGCGGAGGTTCCGGGACGGGACAGTTCATGAGTGAAGCTTTCTTT. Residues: CASSGGSGTGQFMSEAFF.

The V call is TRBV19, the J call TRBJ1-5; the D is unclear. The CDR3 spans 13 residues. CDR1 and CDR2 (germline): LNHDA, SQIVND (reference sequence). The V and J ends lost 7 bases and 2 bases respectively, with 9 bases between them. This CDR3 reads CASKLAGNQPQHF. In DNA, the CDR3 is TGTGCCAGTAAGTTGGCAGGCAATCAGCCCCAGCATTTT. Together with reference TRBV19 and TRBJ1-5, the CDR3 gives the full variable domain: DGGITQSPKYLFRKEGQNVTLSCEQNLNHDAMYWYRQDPGQGLRLIYYSQIVNDFQKGDIAEGYSVSREKKESFPLTVTSAQKNPTAFYLCASKLAGNQPQHFGDGTRLSIL.

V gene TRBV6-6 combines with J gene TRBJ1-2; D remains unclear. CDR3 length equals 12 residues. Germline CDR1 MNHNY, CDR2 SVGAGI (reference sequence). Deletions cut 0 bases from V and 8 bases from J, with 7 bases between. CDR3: CASSYSNRGYTF. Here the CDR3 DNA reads TGTGCCAGCAGTTACTCGAATCGCGGCTACACCTTC.

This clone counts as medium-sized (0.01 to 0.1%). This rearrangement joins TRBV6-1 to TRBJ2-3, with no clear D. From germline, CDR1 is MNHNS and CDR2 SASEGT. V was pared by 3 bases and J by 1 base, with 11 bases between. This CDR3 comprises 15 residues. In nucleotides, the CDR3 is TGTGCCAGCAGTGACGAATGGGAACGCACAGATACGCAGTATTTT. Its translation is CASSDEWERTDTQYF.

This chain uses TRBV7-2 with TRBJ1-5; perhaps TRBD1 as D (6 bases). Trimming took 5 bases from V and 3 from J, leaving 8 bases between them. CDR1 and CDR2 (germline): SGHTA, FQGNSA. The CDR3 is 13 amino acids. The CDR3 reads CASSDRHNQPQHF. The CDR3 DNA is TGTGCCAGCAGCGACAGGCACAATCAGCCCCAGCATTTT.

CDR3 region: CASSREFDTGELFF. The CDR3 nucleotides read TGCGCCAGCAGTCGGGAGTTCGACACCGGGGAGCTGTTTTTT. The chain uses TRBV10-1 and TRBJ2-2; D may be TRBD2 (6 bases). The CDR3 spans 14 residues. With 5 bases removed from V and 3 bases from J, the gap between germline ends came to 10 bases. Germline V lookup: CDR1 WNHNN, CDR2 SYGVQD (reference sequence).

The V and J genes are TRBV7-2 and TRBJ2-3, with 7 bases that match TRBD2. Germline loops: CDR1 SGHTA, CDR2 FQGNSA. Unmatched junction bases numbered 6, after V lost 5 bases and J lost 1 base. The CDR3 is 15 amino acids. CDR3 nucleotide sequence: TGTGCCAGCAGCCCCATTCGGGGGGGCACAGATACGCAGTATTTT. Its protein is CASSPIRGGTDTQYF.

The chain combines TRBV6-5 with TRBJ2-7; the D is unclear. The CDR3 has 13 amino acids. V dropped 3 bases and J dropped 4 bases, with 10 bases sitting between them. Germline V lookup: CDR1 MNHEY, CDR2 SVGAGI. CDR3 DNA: TGTGCCAGCAGTTATAGGGATCGGTACGAGCAGTACTTC. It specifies CASSYRDRYEQYF.

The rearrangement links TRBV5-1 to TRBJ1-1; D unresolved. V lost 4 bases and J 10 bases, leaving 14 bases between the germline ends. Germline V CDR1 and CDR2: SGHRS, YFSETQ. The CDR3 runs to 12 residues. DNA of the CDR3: TGCGCCAGCAGCCTCCTACGGGCCCCAGCTTTCTTT. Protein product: CASSLLRAPAFF.

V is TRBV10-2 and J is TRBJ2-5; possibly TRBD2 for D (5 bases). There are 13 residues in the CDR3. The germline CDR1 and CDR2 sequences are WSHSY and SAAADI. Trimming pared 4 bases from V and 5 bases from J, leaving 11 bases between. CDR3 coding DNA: TGCGCCAGCAGTGGTGGGAGAGGGGAGACCCAGTACTTC. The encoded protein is CASSGGRGETQYF.